This T cell receptor beta chain was observed in a study of T cells in Graves' hyperthyroidism and ophthalmopathy. Background on the study: Peripheral blood sampling occurred at initial diagnosis, before any treatment.

TCR beta CDR3 regions were amplified from RNA. The HTBI primer set served for first-round RT-PCR of the TCR CDR3. TCRdb re-analysed the multiplex PCR reads in MiXCR, keeping a single row per CDR3 protein. The table shows some 350,000 distinct CDR3 sequences, with 20% to 25% occurring only once. No progression to ophthalmopathy during 18 months of follow-up defined stable disease. Based on clinical symptoms, serum thyroxine and TRAb, thyroid ultrasound and orbital computed tomography, diagnoses were reached. This clonotype was counted a single time. A much larger clone differs from this one at a single base, so this may be a read error. Germline V CDR1 and CDR2: SGHAT, FQNNGV. V lost 3 bases to trimming and J lost 6 bases, with 18 bases between them. The CDR3 spans 15 residues.

This clonotype was obtained from a man aged 50 to 60 with Graves' hyperthyroidism. Sequenced: blood. This sequence joins TRBV11-2 and TRBJ2-7; TRBD1 is a possible D gene (6 bases). CDR3 in DNA: TGTGCCAGCAGCTTCCTGGAGACAGGACAATCCGAGCAGTACTTC. Its translation is CASSFLETGQSEQYF.